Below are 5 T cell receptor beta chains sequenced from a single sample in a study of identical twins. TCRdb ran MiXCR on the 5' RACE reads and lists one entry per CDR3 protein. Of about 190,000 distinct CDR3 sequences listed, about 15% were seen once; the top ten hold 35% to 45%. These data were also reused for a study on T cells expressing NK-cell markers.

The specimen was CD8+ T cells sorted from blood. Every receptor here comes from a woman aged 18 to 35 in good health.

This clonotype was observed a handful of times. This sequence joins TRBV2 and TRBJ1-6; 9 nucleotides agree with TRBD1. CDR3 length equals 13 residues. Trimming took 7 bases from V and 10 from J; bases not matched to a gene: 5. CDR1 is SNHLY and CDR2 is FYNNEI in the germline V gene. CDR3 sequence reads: CASNRDRVSPLHF. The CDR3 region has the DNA TGTGCCAGCAACCGGGACAGGGTCTCACCCCTCCACTTT.

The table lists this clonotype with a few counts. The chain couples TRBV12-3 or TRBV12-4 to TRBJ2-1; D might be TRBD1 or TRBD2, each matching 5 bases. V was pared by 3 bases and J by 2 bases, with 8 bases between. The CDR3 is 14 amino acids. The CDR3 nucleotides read TGTGCCAGCAGTTTCGGGGCTGCCTACAATGAGCAGTTCTTC. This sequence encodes CASSFGAAYNEQFF.

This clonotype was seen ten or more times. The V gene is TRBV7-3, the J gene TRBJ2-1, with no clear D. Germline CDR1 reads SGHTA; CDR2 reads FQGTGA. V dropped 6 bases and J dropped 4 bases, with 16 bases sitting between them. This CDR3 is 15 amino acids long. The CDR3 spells CASSPIGAVYNEQFF. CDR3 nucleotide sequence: TGTGCCAGCAGTCCAATCGGTGCGGTTTACAATGAGCAGTTCTTC.

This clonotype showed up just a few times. This CDR3 reads CASSSDRTTTDTQYF. The CDR3 region has the DNA TGTGCCAGCAGCTCGGATCGTACAACCACAGATACGCAGTATTTT. V usage is TRBV5-5 and J usage is TRBJ2-3; D gene unclear. Trimming pared 3 bases from V and 2 bases from J, leaving 13 bases between. Germline V gives CDR1 SGHKS, CDR2 YYEKEE (reference sequence). The CDR3 has 15 residues. Variable domain in full (rest from reference TRBV5-5 and TRBJ2-3): DAGVTQSPTHLIKTRGQQVTLRCSPISGHKSVSWYQQVLGQGPQFIFQYYEKEERGRGNFPDRFSARQFPNYSSELNVNALLLGDSALYLCASSSDRTTTDTQYFGPGTRLTVL.

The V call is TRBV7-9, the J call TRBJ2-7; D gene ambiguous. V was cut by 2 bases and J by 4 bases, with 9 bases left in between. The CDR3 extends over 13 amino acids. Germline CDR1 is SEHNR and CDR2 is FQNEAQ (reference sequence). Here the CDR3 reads CASSLISFYEQYF. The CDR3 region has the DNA TGTGCCAGCAGCTTAATCAGTTTTTACGAGCAGTACTTC.